This entry concerns a single TCR beta chain. This record comes from a study of OX40 agonist ivuxolimab in advanced cancers. Clones were sequenced by immunoSEQ multiplex PCR, and TCRdb holds only the in-frame ones, with some missing. Of about 68,000 clones in the sample, about 84% were seen once. V dropped 5 bases and J dropped 5; count of bases not matched to a gene: 8. The germline CDR1 and CDR2 sequences are MNHEY and SVGAGI. This CDR3 has 14 amino acids. The receptor's source is an adult with an advanced solid tumor such as melanoma, head and neck, liver or kidney cancer. This chain connects TRBV6-5 to TRBJ2-5; the match to TRBD1 covers 7 bases. The sample in question was CD4+ or CD8+ T cells sorted from blood, obtained in a trial of the OX40 agonist ivuxolimab. The CDR3 loop reads CASSLRTGRETQYF. As DNA, the CDR3 is TGTGCCAGCAGTCTCCGGACAGGACGGGAGACCCAGTACTTC.